The TCR beta chain under discussion was sequenced for a study of monozygotic twins with inflammatory bowel disease. Points from the study as a whole: Versus healthy twins, IBD patients showed fewer clonotypes shared with others, especially with disease activity. No distinction between different T cell subtypes was possible.

With respect to this clonotype: Its antigen is not known.

Germline values: CDR1 SGHTA, CDR2 FQGNSA. The length of the CDR3 is 13 residues. UMIs incorporating a 6-nucleotide sample barcode were appended by means of template switching. TCRdb re-called the 5' RACE reads and shows each CDR3 protein once, DNA omitted. Listed are 140,000 to 150,000 distinct CDR3 sequences; roughly 1.2% falls within the top ten. The sequenced sample was blood. This chain joins TRBV7-2 and TRBJ1-1; TCRdb proposes TRBD1, but this gene call is untestable without DNA. The TCR comes from a human donor with ulcerative colitis or Crohn's disease, or a healthy co-twin of an affected twin (not recorded which). CDR3 loop: CASSLLLGDRAFF.